Following are 5 T cell receptor beta chains from one sample sequenced in a study of T-cell memory formation after mild COVID-19. A single record per CDR3 protein comes from TCRdb applying MiXCR to the 5' RACE reads. This table has roughly 300,000 distinct CDR3 sequences, 8.2% appearing once. The sequencing input was PBMCs or a T cell subset sorted from them (not recorded which). Receptors originate from a man aged 18 to 29 who had mild COVID-19 (a few samples of this study predate the infection). Cell type and time point are not known.

This clonotype occurred a few times. The chain couples TRBV20-1 to TRBJ1-4, with TRBD1 as a possible D gene (6 bases). The germline gives CDR1 DFQATT, CDR2 SNEGSKA (reference sequence). The V end lost 5 bases, the J end lost 4 bases, and 14 bases lay between the germline ends. The CDR3 totals 14 residues. The CDR3 region is CSASPGGVNEKLFF. The DNA for the CDR3 is TGCAGTGCTTCTCCGGGGGGCGTTAATGAAAAACTGTTTTTT.

This clonotype was recorded at least ten times. This chain joins TRBV15 and TRBJ2-3; no clear D gene. The CDR3 totals 14 residues. Trimming removed 0 bases from V and 1 base from J, with 5 bases in between. CDR1 is LNHNV, CDR2 YYDKDF, per germline (reference sequence). CDR3 DNA: TGTGCCACCAGCAGAGACCGGGGCACAGATACGCAGTATTTT. Its translation: CATSRDRGTDTQYF. The full variable domain, in which reference TRBV15 and TRBJ2-3 provide the parts outside the CDR3, is DAMVIQNPRYQVTQFGKPVTLSCSQTLNHNVMYWYQQKSSQAPKLLFHYYDKDFNNEADTPDNFQSRRPNTSFCFLDIRSPGLGDTAMYLCATSRDRGTDTQYFGPGTRLTVL.

V is TRBV5-6 and J is TRBJ2-7; 8 bases fit TRBD1. Per germline, CDR1 SGHDT and CDR2 YYEEEE. Losses at the gene ends were 4 bases for V and 7 bases for J; bases not matched to a gene: 4. The CDR3 consists of 12 residues. Here the CDR3 reads CASSAGTGEQYF. CDR3 DNA sequence: TGTGCCAGCAGCGCCGGGACAGGAGAGCAGTACTTC.

This clonotype was seen once. The chain links TRBV19 to TRBJ2-1; D might be TRBD1 (6 bases). Germline V gives CDR1 LNHDA, CDR2 SQIVND (reference sequence). V was pared by 11 bases and J by 9 bases, with 20 bases between. The CDR3 sequence is 13 residues long. The CDR3 is CAAGRTDWGEQFF. The DNA of the CDR3 is TGTGCCGCTGGTCGGACAGATTGGGGTGAGCAGTTCTTC.

This clonotype was observed a handful of times. J is TRBJ1-2 and V is TRBV20-1; the D gene is possibly TRBD1 (6 bases). The V and J ends lost 2 bases and 8 bases respectively, with 21 bases between them. Germline-derived CDR1 and CDR2 are DFQATT and SNEGSKA (reference sequence). This CDR3 comprises 15 residues. The CDR3 region is CSARSRGDVVRGYTF. CDR3 DNA sequence: TGCAGTGCTAGAAGTAGGGGGGACGTGGTGCGAGGCTACACCTTC.